This T cell receptor beta chain originates from a study of monozygotic twins with inflammatory bowel disease. TCRdb re-called the 5' RACE reads and shows each CDR3 protein once, DNA omitted. The sample totals fewer than 350,000 distinct CDR3 sequences. The CDR3 contains 14 residues. Germline CDR1 reads SGHTA; CDR2 reads FQGNSA. Material for sequencing was blood. The receptor was derived from a human donor with ulcerative colitis or Crohn's disease, or a healthy co-twin of an affected twin (not recorded which). The chain carries TRBV7-2 and TRBJ1-2; TCRdb designates TRBD1, a call that cannot be tested without DNA. CDR3 residues: CASSLFGGNYGYTF.